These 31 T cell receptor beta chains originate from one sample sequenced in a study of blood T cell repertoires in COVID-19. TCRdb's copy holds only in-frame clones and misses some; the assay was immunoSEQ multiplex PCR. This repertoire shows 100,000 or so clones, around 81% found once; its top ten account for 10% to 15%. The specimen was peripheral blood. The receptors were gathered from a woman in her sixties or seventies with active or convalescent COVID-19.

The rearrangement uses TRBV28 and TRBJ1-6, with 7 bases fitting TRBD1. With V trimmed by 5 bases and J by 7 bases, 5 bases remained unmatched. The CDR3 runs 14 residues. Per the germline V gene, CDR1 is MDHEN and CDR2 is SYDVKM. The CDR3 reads CASSPGTANSPLHF. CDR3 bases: TGTGCCAGCAGTCCCGGGACAGCCAATTCACCCCTCCACTTT. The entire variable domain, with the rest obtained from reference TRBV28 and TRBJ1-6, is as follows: DVKVTQSSRYLVKRTGEKVFLECVQDMDHENMFWYRQDPGLGLRLIYFSYDVKMKEKGDIPEGYSVSREKKERFSLILESASTNQTSMYLCASSPGTANSPLHFGNGTRLTVT.

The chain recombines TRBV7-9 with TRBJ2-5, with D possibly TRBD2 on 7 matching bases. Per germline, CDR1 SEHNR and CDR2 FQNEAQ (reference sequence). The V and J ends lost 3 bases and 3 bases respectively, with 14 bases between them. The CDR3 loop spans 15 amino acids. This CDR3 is CASSFAGARKETQYF. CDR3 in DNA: TGTGCCAGCAGCTTCGCGGGGGCCAGGAAAGAGACCCAGTACTTC.

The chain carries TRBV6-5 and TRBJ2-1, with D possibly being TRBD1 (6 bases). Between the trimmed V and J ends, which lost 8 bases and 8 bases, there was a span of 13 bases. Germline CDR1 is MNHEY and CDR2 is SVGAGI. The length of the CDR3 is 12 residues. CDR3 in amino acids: CASRGQTYEQFF. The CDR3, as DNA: TGTGCCAGCCGAGGACAGACGTATGAGCAGTTCTTC.

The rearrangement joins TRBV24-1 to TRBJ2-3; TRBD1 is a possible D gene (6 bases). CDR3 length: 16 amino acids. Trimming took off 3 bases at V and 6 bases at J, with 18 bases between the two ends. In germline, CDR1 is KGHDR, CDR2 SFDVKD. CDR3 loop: CATSDPTTGTGDTQYF. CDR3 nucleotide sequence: TGTGCCACCAGTGATCCGACAACAGGGACCGGTGATACGCAGTATTTT.

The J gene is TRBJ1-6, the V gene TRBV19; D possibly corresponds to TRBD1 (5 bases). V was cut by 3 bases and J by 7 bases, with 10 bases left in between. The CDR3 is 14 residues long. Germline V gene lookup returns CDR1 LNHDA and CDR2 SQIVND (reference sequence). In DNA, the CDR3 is TGTGCCAGTAGTATTGGGGCCGGAAATTCACCCCTCCACTTT. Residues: CASSIGAGNSPLHF.

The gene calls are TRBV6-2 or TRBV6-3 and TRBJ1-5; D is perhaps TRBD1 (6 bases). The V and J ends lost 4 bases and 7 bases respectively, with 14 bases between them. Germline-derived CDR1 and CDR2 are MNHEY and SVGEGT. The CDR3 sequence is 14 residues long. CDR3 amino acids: CASSSSDRPQPQHF. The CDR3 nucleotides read TGTGCCAGCAGTTCTTCAGACAGGCCCCAGCCCCAGCATTTT.

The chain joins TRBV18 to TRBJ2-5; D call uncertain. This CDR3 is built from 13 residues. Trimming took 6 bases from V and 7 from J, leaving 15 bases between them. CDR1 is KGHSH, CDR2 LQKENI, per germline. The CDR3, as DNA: TGTGCCAGCTCCTCGATTGACTCGGGGACCCAGTACTTC. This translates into CASSSIDSGTQYF.

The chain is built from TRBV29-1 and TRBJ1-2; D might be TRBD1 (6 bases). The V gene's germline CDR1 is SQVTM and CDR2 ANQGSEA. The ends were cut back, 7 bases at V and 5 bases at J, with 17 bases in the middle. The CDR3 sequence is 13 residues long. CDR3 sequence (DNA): TGCAGCGCTCTAGTATTGGGGGCATATGGCTACACCTTC. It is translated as CSALVLGAYGYTF.

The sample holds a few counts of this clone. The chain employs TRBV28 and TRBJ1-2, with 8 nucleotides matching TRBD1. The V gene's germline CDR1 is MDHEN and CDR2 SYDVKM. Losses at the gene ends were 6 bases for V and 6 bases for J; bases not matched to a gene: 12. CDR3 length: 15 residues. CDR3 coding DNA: TGTGCCAGCAGCCGGAACACGGCAGGGGGCCATGGCTACACCTTC. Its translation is CASSRNTAGGHGYTF.

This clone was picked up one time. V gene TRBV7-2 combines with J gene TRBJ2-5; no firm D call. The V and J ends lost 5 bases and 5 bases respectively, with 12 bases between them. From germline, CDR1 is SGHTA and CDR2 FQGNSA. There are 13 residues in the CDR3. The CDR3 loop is CASSQGEVETQYF. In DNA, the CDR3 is TGTGCCAGCAGCCAAGGAGAGGTCGAGACCCAGTACTTC. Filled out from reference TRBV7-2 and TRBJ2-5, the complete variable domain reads GAGVSQSPSNKVTEKGKDVELRCDPISGHTALYWYRQSLGQGLEFLIYFQGNSAPDKSGLPSDRFSAERTGGSVSTLTIQRTQQEDSAVYLCASSQGEVETQYFGPGTRLLVL.

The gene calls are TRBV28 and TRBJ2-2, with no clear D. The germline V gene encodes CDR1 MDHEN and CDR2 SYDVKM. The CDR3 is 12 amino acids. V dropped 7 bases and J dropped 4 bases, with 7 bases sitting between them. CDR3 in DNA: TGTGCCAGCACCGGGTCCACCGGGGAGCTGTTTTTT. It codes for CASTGSTGELFF.

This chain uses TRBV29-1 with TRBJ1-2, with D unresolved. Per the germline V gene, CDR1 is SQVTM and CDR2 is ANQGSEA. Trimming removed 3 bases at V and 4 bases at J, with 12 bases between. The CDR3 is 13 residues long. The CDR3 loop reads CSVDVTERYGYTF. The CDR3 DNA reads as TGCAGCGTTGACGTCACAGAACGCTATGGCTACACCTTC.

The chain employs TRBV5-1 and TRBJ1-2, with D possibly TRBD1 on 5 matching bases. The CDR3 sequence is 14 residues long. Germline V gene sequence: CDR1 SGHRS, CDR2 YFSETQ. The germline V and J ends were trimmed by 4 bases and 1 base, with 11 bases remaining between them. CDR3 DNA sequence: TGCGCCAGCAGCCTCTCGACAGATAACTATGGCTACACCTTC. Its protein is CASSLSTDNYGYTF.

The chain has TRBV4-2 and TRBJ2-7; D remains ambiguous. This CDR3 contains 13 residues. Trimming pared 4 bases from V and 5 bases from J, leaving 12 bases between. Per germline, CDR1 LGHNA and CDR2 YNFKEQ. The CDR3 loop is CASSRGPDDEQYF. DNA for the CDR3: TGTGCCAGCAGCCGCGGCCCTGACGACGAGCAGTACTTC.

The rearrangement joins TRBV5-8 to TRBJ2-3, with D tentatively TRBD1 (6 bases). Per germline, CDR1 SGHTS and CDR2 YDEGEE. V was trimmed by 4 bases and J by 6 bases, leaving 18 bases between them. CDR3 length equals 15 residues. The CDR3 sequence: CASSAPWTASDTQYF. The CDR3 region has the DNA TGTGCCAGCAGCGCGCCCTGGACAGCCTCGGATACGCAGTATTTT.

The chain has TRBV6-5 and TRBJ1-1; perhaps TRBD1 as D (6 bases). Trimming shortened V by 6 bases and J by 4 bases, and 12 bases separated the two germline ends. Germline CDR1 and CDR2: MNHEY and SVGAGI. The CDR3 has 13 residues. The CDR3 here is CASRDRRSTEAFF. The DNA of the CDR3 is TGTGCCAGCAGGGACAGACGAAGCACTGAAGCTTTCTTT.

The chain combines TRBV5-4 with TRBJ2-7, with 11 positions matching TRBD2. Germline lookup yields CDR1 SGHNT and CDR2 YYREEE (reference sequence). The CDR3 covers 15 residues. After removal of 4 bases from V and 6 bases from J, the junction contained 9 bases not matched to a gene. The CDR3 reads CASSDRSGGAFEQYF. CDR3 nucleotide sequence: TGTGCCAGCAGCGACCGTAGCGGGGGGGCCTTCGAGCAGTACTTC.

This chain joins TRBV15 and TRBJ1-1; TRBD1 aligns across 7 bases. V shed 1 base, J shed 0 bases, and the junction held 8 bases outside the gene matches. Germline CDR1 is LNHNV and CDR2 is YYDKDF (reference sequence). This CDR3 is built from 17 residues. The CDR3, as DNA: TGTGCCACCAGCAGAGTCAGGGGGTTGGGAATGAACACTGAAGCTTTCTTT. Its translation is CATSRVRGLGMNTEAFF.

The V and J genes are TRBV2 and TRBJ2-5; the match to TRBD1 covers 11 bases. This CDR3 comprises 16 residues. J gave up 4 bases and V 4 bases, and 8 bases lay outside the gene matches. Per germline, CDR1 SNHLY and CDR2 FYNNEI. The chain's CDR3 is CASSGGQGAGSETQYF. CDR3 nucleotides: TGTGCCAGCAGTGGAGGACAGGGGGCGGGCTCAGAGACCCAGTACTTC.

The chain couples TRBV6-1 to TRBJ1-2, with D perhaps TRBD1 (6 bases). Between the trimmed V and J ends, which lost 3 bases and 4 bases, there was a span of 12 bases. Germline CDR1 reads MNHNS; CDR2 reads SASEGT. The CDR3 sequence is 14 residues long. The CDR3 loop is CASSDGQRPYGYTF. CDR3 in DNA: TGTGCCAGCAGTGACGGACAGAGACCCTATGGCTACACCTTC.

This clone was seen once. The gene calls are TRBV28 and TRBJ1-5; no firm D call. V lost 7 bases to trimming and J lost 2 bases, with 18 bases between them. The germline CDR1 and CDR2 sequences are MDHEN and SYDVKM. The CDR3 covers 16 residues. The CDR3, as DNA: TGTGCCAGCAAGTACTTCGGGAAACTCGGCAATCAGCCCCAGCATTTT. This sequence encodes CASKYFGKLGNQPQHF.

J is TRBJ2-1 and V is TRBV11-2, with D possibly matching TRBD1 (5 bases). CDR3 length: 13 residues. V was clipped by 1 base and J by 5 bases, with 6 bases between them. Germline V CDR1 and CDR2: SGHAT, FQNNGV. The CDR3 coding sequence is TGTGCCAGCAGCTTAGGACAGCACAATGAGCAGTTCTTC. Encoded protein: CASSLGQHNEQFF.

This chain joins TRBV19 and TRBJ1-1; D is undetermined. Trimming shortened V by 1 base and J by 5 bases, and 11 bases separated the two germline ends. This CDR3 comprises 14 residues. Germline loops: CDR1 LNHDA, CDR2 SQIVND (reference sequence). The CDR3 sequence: CASSIVSGMTEAFF. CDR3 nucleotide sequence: TGTGCCAGTAGTATAGTATCCGGGATGACTGAAGCTTTCTTT.

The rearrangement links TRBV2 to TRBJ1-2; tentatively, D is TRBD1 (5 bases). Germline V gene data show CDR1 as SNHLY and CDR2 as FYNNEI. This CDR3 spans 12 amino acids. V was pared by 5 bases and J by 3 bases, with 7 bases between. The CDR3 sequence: CASSRGDYGYTF. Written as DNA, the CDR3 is TGTGCCAGCAGTCGGGGGGACTATGGCTACACCTTC.

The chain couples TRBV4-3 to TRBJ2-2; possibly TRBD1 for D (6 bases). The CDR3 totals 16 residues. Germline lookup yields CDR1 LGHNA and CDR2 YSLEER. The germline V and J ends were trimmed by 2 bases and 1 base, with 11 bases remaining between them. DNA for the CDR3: TGCGCCAGCAGCCAACCCCTGACAGGGAACACCGGGGAGCTGTTTTTT. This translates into CASSQPLTGNTGELFF.

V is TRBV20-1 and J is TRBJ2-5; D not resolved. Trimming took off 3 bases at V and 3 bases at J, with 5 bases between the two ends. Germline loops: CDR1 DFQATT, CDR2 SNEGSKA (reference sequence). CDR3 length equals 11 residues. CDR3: CSARQKETQYF. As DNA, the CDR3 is TGCAGTGCTAGGCAGAAAGAGACCCAGTACTTC.

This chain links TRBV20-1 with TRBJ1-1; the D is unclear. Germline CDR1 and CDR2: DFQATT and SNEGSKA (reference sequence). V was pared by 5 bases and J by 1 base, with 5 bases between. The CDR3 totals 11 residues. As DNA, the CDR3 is TGCAGTGCTCTAGAGAACACTGAAGCTTTCTTT. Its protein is CSALENTEAFF.

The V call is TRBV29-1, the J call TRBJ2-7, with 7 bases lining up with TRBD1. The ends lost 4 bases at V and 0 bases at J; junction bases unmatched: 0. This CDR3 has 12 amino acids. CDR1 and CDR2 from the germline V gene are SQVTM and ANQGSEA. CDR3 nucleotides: TGCAGCGTTGGGGACAGCTCCTACGAGCAGTACTTC. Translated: CSVGDSSYEQYF.

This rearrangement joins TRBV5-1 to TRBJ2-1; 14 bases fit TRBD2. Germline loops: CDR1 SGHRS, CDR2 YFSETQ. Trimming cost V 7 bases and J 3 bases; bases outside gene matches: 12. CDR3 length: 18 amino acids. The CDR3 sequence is CASVLIPGLAGDYNEQFF. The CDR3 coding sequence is TGCGCCAGCGTTCTTATACCGGGACTAGCGGGGGACTACAATGAGCAGTTCTTC.

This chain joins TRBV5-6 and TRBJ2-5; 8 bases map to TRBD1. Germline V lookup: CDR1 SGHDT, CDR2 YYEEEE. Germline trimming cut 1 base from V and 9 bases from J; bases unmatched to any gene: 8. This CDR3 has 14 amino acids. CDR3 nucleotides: TGTGCCAGCAGCTTGCCGACAGGGGTTGAGGCCCAGTACTTC. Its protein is CASSLPTGVEAQYF.

In DNA, the CDR3 is TGTGCCAGTAGTATAGTAGGTCCTCGCAGCGGTCAGCCCCAGCATTTT. Translating it yields CASSIVGPRSGQPQHF. The J gene is TRBJ1-5, the V gene TRBV19; no reliable D call. Between the trimmed V and J ends, which lost 1 base and 6 bases, there was a span of 16 bases. The CDR3 extends over 16 amino acids. CDR1 is LNHDA and CDR2 is SQIVND in the germline V gene (reference sequence).